This entry concerns a single T cell receptor (beta chain). Its ends do not fully match the called genes, so a read error is possible. Assay used: immunoSEQ multiplex PCR; TCRdb lists only in-frame clones, some missing. The table has 80,000 or so clones, 85% to 95% seen once. The record originates from a study of cytomegalovirus exposure and HLA in healthy donors. The material sequenced was PBMCs. This clonotype originated in a woman between 18 and 30 years old in good health and CMV-seronegative.

This CDR3 is CASSFGGNF. CDR3 sequence (DNA): TGTGCCAGCAGTTTTGGCGGCAACTTC. The gene calls are TRBV27 and TRBJ2-7, with no clear D. Per the germline V gene, CDR1 is MNHEY and CDR2 is SMNVEV (reference sequence). The CDR3 is 9 amino acids.